This T cell receptor (beta chain) was recovered during a study of T cells expressing NK-cell markers. Study information: Sorted CD3+CD56+NKG2C+, CD3+CD56+NKG2C- and CD3+CD56-NKG2C+ T cells supplied TCR beta repertoires.

Production of TCR beta cDNA relied on 5'RACE template switching with UMIs. One entry per CDR3 protein, without DNA, is what TCRdb gives after re-calling the 5' RACE reads. Its clone listing holds 140,000 to 150,000 distinct CDR3 sequences. General study findings and limits: Four donors likewise had their CD3+CD56-NKG2C+ fraction led by these clonotypes.

Details on this clonotype: The target antigen is unknown.

The CDR3 loop spans 15 amino acids. CDR1 and CDR2 (germline): SGHAT, FQNNGV. The chain links TRBV11-2 to TRBJ2-1; the D gene TCRdb calls, TRBD2, cannot be checked with no DNA. This receptor was taken from a man aged 18 to 35 in good health. The sequencing input was blood T cells: a sorted CD56 or NKG2C T cell subset, CD4+ or CD8+ T cells, or bulk PBMC T cells (not recorded which). CDR3 region: CASSLLRGTSDEQFF.